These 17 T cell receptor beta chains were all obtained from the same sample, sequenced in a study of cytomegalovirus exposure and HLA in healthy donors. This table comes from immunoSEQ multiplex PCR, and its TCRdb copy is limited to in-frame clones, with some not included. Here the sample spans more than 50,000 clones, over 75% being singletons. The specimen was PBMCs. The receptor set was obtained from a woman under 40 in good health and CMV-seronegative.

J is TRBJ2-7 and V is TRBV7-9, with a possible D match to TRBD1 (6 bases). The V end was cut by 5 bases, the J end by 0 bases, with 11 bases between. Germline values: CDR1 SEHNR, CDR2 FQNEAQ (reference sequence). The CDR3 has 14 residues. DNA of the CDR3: TGTGCCAGCAGCCGGGACACCCTCTCCTACGAGCAGTACTTC. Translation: CASSRDTLSYEQYF.

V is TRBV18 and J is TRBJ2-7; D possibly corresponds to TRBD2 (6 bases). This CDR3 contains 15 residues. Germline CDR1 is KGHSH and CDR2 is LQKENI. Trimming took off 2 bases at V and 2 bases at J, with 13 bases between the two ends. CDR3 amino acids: CASSPEEGSTYEQYF. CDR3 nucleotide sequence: TGTGCCAGCTCACCAGAGGAGGGGTCGACCTACGAGCAGTACTTC.

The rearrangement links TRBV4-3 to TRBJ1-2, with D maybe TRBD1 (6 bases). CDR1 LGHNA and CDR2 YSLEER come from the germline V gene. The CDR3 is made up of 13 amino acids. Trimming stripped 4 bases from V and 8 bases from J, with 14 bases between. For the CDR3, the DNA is TGCGCCAGCAGCCCAGAGGGGGGGGGCGGCTACACCTTC. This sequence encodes CASSPEGGGGYTF.

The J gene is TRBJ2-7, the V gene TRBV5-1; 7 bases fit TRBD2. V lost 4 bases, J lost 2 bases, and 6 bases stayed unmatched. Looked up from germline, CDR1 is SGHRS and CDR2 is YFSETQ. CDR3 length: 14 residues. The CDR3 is CASSPTSVTYEQYF. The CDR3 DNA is TGCGCCAGCAGCCCAACTAGCGTGACCTACGAGCAGTACTTC.

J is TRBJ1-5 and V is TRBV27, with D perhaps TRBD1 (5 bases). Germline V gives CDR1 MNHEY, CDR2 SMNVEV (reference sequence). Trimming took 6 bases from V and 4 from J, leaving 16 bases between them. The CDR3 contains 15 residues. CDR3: CASRFRGETNQPQHF. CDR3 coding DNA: TGTGCCAGCAGGTTCCGGGGGGAGACGAATCAGCCCCAGCATTTT.

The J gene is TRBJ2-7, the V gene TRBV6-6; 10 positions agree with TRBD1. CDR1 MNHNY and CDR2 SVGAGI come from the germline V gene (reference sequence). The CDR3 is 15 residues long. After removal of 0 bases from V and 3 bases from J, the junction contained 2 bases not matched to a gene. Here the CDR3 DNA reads TGTGCCAGCAGTTACTCGACAGGGGGCCTCTACGAGCAGTACTTC. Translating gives CASSYSTGGLYEQYF.

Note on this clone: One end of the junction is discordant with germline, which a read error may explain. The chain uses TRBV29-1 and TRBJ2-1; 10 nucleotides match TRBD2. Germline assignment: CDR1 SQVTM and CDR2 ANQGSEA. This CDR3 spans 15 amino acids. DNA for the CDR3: TGCAGCGTCGAAGGGGCGTCTAGCGGGAGACATGAGCAGTTCTTC. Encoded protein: CSVEGASSGRHEQFF.

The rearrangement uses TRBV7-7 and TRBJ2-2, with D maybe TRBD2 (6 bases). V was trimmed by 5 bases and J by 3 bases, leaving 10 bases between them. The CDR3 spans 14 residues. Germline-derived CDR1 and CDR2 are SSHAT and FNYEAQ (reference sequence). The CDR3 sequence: CASSRDFYTGELFF. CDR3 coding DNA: TGTGCCAGCAGCCGGGACTTTTACACCGGGGAGCTGTTTTTT.

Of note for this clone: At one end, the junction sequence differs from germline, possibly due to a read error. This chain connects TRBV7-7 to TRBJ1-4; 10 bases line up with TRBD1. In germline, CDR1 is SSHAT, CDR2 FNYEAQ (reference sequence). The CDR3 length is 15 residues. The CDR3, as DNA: TGTGCTAGCAGCTTAAGTGCGCGACAGGGGGCGGAACTGTTTTTT. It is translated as CASSLSARQGAELFF.

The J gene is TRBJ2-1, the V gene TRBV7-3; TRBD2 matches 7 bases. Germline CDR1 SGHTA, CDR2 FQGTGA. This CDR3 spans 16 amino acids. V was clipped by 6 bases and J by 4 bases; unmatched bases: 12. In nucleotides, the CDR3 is TGTGCCAGCAGTTCCCCTCCGGGAGGTCCATACAATGAGCAGTTCTTC. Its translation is CASSSPPGGPYNEQFF.

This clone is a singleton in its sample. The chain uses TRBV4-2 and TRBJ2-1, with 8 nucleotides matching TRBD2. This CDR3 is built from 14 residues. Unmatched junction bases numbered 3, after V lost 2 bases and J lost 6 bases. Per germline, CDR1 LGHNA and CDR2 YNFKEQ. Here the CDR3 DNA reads TGTGCCAGCAGCCAATCTGGACTAGCCAATGAGCAGTTCTTC. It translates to CASSQSGLANEQFF.

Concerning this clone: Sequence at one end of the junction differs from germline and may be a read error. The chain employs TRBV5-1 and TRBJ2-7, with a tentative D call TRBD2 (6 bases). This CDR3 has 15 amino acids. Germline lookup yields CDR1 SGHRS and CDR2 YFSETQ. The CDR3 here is CASSLESSVIYERYF. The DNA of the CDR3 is TGCGCCAGCAGCTTGGAGTCTAGCGTTATCTACGAGCGGTACTTC.

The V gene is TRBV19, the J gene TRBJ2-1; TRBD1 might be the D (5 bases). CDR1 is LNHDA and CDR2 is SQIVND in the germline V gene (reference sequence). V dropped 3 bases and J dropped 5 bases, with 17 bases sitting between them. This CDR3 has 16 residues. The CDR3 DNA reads TGTGCCAGTAGTATGGGATGGGGCGGTCCAAACAATGAGCAGTTCTTC. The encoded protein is CASSMGWGGPNNEQFF.

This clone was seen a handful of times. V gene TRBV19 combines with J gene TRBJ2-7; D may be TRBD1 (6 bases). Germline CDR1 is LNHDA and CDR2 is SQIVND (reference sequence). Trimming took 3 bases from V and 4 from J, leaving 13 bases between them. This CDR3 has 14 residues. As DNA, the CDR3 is TGTGCCAGTAGTATTAACACAGGGTCGTACGAGCAGTACTTC. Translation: CASSINTGSYEQYF. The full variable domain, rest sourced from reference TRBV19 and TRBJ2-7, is DGGITQSPKYLFRKEGQNVTLSCEQNLNHDAMYWYRQDPGQGLRLIYYSQIVNDFQKGDIAEGYSVSREKKESFPLTVTSAQKNPTAFYLCASSINTGSYEQYFGPGTRLTVT.

The CDR3: CASSILPRQPNTEAFF. The CDR3 bases are TGTGCCAGTAGTATCCTTCCTAGGCAACCGAACACTGAAGCTTTCTTT. The genes are TRBV19 and TRBJ1-1, with D uncertain. Deletions cut 3 bases from V and 1 base from J, with 15 bases between. From germline, CDR1 is LNHDA and CDR2 SQIVND (reference sequence). The CDR3 is made up of 16 amino acids.

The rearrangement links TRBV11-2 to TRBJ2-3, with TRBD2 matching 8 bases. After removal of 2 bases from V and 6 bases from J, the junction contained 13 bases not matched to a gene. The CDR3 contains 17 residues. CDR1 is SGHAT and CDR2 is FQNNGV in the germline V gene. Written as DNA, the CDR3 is TGTGCCAGCAGCTTACTAGGAGGAGCGGGAGATGGCGATACGCAGTATTTT. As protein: CASSLLGGAGDGDTQYF.

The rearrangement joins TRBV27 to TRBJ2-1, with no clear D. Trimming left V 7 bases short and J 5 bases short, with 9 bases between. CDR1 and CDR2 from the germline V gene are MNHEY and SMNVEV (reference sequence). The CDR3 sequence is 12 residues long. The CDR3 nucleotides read TGTGCCAGCATATCCCTTAACAATGAGCAGTTCTTC. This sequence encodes CASISLNNEQFF.